These 21 T cell receptor beta chains share one sample of origin, sequenced in a study of beta chain features in type 1 diabetes. Notes on the study in general: TCRB CDR3s were moderately but significantly shorter in Type 1 diabetes patients in all four CD4+ subsets.

TCRB transcripts that were expressed got sequenced, as all of the isolated RNA had been reverse transcribed. Method: immunoSEQ multiplex PCR; TCRdb's copy keeps in-frame clones and lacks some. The repertoire consists of about 300,000 clones, with roughly 13% occurring once and the leading ten covering around 0.016%. Their antigens are not known. The sequenced sample consisted of naive CD4+ T cells from blood. Source of these receptors: a woman younger than 35 with type 1 diabetes.

This clone was counted only a few times. This rearrangement joins TRBV4-2 to TRBJ2-1; 8 bases align to TRBD2. Germline CDR1 is LGHNA and CDR2 is YNFKEQ. The CDR3 totals 16 residues. After removal of 3 bases from V and 8 bases from J, the junction contained 12 bases not matched to a gene. The CDR3 region is CASSQGLGTSSYEQFF. DNA of the CDR3: TGTGCCAGCAGCCAGGGACTCGGGACTAGTTCCTATGAGCAGTTCTTC.

This clone has more than one count but fewer than ten. This chain uses TRBV7-2 with TRBJ2-3, with D unclear. The V gene's germline CDR1 is SGHTA and CDR2 FQGNSA. The CDR3 covers 14 residues. Trimming stripped 4 bases from V and 2 bases from J, with 10 bases between. The DNA for the CDR3 is TGTGCCAGCAGCTCTCGGCGGAACACAGATACGCAGTATTTT. Amino acids: CASSSRRNTDTQYF.

The genes are TRBV2 and TRBJ2-6; D may be TRBD2 (6 bases). V lost 8 bases, J lost 0 bases, and 11 bases lay in between. Germline V lookup: CDR1 SNHLY, CDR2 FYNNEI. This CDR3 is 15 amino acids long. The CDR3 is CASGGMGSGANVLTF. The DNA for the CDR3 is TGTGCCAGCGGAGGGATGGGCTCTGGGGCCAACGTCCTGACTTTC.

This clone has just a few counts. CDR3: CASSRQENTEAFF. CDR3 DNA sequence: TGTGCCAGCAGCCGGCAGGAAAACACTGAAGCTTTCTTT. The chain combines TRBV14 with TRBJ1-1; no clear D. Germline lookup yields CDR1 SGHDN and CDR2 FVKESK. The CDR3 has 13 residues. Trimming removed 4 bases at V and 2 bases at J, with 8 bases between.

The chain is built from TRBV11-2 and TRBJ2-2; TRBD2 matches at 8 bases. This CDR3 is 17 amino acids long. CDR1 is SGHAT and CDR2 is FQNNGV in the germline V gene. Germline trimming cut 6 bases from V and 6 bases from J; bases unmatched to any gene: 15. CDR3 coding DNA: TGTGCCAGCAGATCCTGGACCCTCGGGAGGGCAGCCGGGGAGCTGTTTTTT. Translating gives CASRSWTLGRAAGELFF.

The chain employs TRBV6-1 and TRBJ2-7, with D possibly being TRBD2 (5 bases). CDR1 is MNHNS and CDR2 is SASEGT in the germline V gene. The CDR3 contains 13 residues. V lost 8 bases to trimming and J lost 9 bases, with 20 bases between them. CDR3 nucleotides: TGTGCCAGCGGGATGAGAAGCCAAGGAGGGCAGTACGTC. This codes for CASGMRSQGGQYV.

This chain joins TRBV19 and TRBJ1-5; 8 nucleotides agree with TRBD1. From germline, CDR1 is LNHDA and CDR2 SQIVND (reference sequence). The CDR3 length is 14 residues. The junction had 2 bases not matched to a gene; V was cut back by 1 base and J by 6 bases. The CDR3, as DNA: TGTGCCAGTAGTATAGGACAGGGGCCTCAGCCCCAGCATTTT. Its translation is CASSIGQGPQPQHF.

There are a few counts of this clone. The chain has TRBV6-5 and TRBJ2-1; the D gene is possibly TRBD2 (7 bases). The V end lost 10 bases, the J end lost 9 bases, and 22 bases lay between the germline ends. The CDR3 spans 14 residues. The germline V gene has CDR1 MNHEY and CDR2 SVGAGI. Written as DNA, the CDR3 is TGTGCCACCAAAGGGGGGGGAAGCCAGGGTGAGCAGTTCTTC. Translation gives CATKGGGSQGEQFF.

This clone turned up a few times. The chain uses TRBV18 and TRBJ2-7; 8 bases are shared with TRBD1. Germline CDR1 is KGHSH and CDR2 is LQKENI. CDR3 length: 13 amino acids. J gave up 0 bases and V 5 bases, and 0 bases lay outside the gene matches. CDR3 DNA: TGTGCCAGCTCAGGACAGGGCTCCTACGAGCAGTACGTC. Its protein product is CASSGQGSYEQYV.

In regard to this clone: Within the sample, other DNA sequences also encode this same CDR3. The chain recombines TRBV29-1 with TRBJ1-1; 8 bases are shared with TRBD1. Looked up from germline, CDR1 is SQVTM and CDR2 is ANQGSEA. The CDR3 consists of 13 residues. Trimming took 7 bases from V and 2 from J; bases not matched to a gene: 6. CDR3 loop: CSARQGLNTEAFF. The CDR3 region has the DNA TGCAGCGCCCGACAGGGGCTTAACACTGAAGCTTTCTTT.

The chain links TRBV4-3 to TRBJ2-3; D is undetermined. V was cut by 0 bases and J by 5 bases, with 3 bases left in between. The CDR3 runs 12 residues. Germline V gives CDR1 LGHNA, CDR2 YSLEER. CDR3 DNA sequence: TGCGCCAGCAGCCAAGAGAGAGATACGCAGTATTTT. This sequence encodes CASSQERDTQYF.

V usage is TRBV10-2 and J usage is TRBJ2-2, with 8 bases aligning to TRBD2. Trimming took 7 bases from V and 0 from J; bases not matched to a gene: 16. The CDR3 runs to 19 residues. Germline V gene lookup returns CDR1 WSHSY and CDR2 SAAADI. CDR3 residues: CASIRLAGRGPANTGELFF. In nucleotides, the CDR3 is TGCGCCAGCATAAGGTTAGCGGGGCGTGGGCCCGCGAACACCGGGGAGCTGTTTTTT.

The chain uses TRBV12-5 and TRBJ2-5, with TRBD1 matching 9 bases. J gave up 6 bases and V 6 bases, and 8 bases lay outside the gene matches. The CDR3 runs to 14 residues. Germline CDR1 LGHNT, CDR2 FRNRAP. The CDR3 nucleotides read TGTGCTAGTGGCCGGGACAGGGCCATAAAGACCCAGTACTTC. This sequence encodes CASGRDRAIKTQYF.

This clone was seen only a few times. The chain has TRBV2 and TRBJ2-1; TRBD2 is a possible D gene (6 bases). Germline values: CDR1 SNHLY, CDR2 FYNNEI. The CDR3 contains 15 residues. V lost 2 bases to trimming and J lost 0 bases, with 8 bases between them. CDR3 sequence reads: CASSELAPSYNEQFF. Here the CDR3 DNA reads TGTGCCAGCAGTGAACTAGCGCCCTCCTACAATGAGCAGTTCTTC.

This clone was seen a handful of times. The V call is TRBV5-1, the J call TRBJ2-6; D may be TRBD2 (6 bases). The germline V and J ends were trimmed by 5 bases and 0 bases, with 9 bases remaining between them. CDR1 is SGHRS and CDR2 is YFSETQ in the germline V gene. The CDR3 has 15 residues. In DNA form, the CDR3 reads TGCGCCAGCAGTACTAGCCGCTCTGGGGCCAACGTCCTGACTTTC. Its protein is CASSTSRSGANVLTF. Variable domain in full (rest from reference TRBV5-1 and TRBJ2-6): KAGVTQTPRYLIKTRGQQVTLSCSPISGHRSVSWYQQTPGQGLQFLFEYFSETQRNKGNFPGRFSGRQFSNSRSEMNVSTLELGDSALYLCASSTSRSGANVLTFGAGSRLTVL.

This chain uses TRBV27 with TRBJ1-1; D gene unclear. Trimming stripped 9 bases from V and 5 bases from J, with 16 bases between. Germline values: CDR1 MNHEY, CDR2 SMNVEV (reference sequence). The length of the CDR3 is 13 residues. CDR3 DNA: TGTGCCAGTCGTCTCGTACAGTGGACTGAAGCTTTCTTT. It encodes CASRLVQWTEAFF.

This clone was observed a few times. V is TRBV7-3 and J is TRBJ1-1; weak D call: TRBD1 (5 bases). CDR1 SGHTA and CDR2 FQGTGA come from the germline V gene. Trimming removed 1 base at V and 6 bases at J, with 9 bases between. This CDR3 is built from 13 residues. CDR3 protein: CASSLRRDSEAFF. Written as DNA, the CDR3 is TGTGCCAGCAGCTTAAGAAGGGACTCTGAAGCTTTCTTT.

The chain links TRBV5-1 to TRBJ1-5, with a tentative D call TRBD1 (6 bases). This CDR3 comprises 17 residues. Trimming removed 8 bases at V and 0 bases at J, with 21 bases between. Germline assignment: CDR1 SGHRS and CDR2 YFSETQ. The CDR3 loop is CASSGAKKPYSNQPQHF. The CDR3 bases are TGCGCCAGTTCAGGGGCGAAAAAACCTTATAGCAATCAGCCCCAGCATTTT.

This chain links TRBV10-3 with TRBJ2-7, with 7 bases aligning to TRBD1. The V gene's germline CDR1 is ENHRY and CDR2 SYGVKD. The CDR3 sequence is 15 residues long. V lost 8 bases to trimming and J lost 5 bases; unmatched junction nucleotides: 15. CDR3 residues: CAILPSASGGNEQYV. The CDR3 bases are TGTGCCATCCTCCCCTCGGCCTCAGGGGGTAACGAGCAGTACGTC.

This clone was detected a few times. This chain connects TRBV18 to TRBJ1-1; TRBD1 matches 10 bases. There are 16 residues in the CDR3. J lost 10 bases, V lost 3 bases, and 14 bases had no gene match. CDR1 is KGHSH and CDR2 is LQKENI in the germline V gene. CDR3 sequence (DNA): TGTGCCAGCTCACCCACACTCGCCGGGACAGGGGAACGAGCTTTCTTT. Translating gives CASSPTLAGTGERAFF.

The chain links TRBV9 to TRBJ2-5; TRBD1 agrees at 9 bases. With V trimmed by 2 bases and J by 3 bases, 8 bases remained unmatched. Germline V gives CDR1 SGDLS, CDR2 YYNGEE. CDR3 length equals 16 residues. CDR3 amino acids: CASSVYTDRGKETQYF. Written as DNA, the CDR3 is TGTGCCAGCAGCGTCTACACTGACAGGGGGAAAGAGACCCAGTACTTC.